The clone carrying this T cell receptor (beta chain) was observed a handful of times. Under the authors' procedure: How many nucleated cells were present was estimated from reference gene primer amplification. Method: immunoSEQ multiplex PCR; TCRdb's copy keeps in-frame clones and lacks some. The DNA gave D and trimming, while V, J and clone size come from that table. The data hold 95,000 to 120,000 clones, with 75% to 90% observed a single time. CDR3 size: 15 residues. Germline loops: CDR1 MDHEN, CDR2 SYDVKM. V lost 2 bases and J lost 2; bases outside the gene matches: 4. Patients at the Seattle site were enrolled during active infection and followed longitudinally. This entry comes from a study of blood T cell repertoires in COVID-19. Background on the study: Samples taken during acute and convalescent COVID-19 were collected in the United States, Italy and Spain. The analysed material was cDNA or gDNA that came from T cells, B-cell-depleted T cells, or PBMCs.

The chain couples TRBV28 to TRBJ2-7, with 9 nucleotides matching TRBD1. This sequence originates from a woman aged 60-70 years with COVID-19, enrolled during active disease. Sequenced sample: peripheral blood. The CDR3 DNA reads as TGTGCCAGCAGTTTAGGACAGGGGAATCCCTACGAGCAGTACTTC. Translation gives CASSLGQGNPYEQYF.